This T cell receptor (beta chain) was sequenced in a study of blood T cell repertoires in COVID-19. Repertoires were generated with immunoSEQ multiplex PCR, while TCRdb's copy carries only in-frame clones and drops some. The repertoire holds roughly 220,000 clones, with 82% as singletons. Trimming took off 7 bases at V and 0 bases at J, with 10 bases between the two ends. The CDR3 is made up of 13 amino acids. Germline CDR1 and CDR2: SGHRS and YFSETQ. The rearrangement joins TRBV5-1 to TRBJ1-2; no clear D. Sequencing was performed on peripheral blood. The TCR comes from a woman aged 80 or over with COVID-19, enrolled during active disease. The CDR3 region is CASAGASNYGYTF. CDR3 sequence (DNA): TGCGCCAGCGCAGGCGCCTCTAACTATGGCTACACCTTC.